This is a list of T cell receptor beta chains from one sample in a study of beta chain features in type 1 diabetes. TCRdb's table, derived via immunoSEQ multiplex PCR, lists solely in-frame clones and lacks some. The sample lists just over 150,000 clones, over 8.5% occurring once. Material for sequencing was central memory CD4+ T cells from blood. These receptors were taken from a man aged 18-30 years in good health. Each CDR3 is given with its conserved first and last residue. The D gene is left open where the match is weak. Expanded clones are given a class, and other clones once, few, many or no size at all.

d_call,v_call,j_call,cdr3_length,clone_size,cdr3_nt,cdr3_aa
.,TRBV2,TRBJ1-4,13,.,TGTGCCAGCAGTGAAGAAGGCGGGGAAAAACTGTTTTTT,CASSEEGGEKLFF
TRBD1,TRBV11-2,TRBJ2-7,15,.,TGTGCCAGCAGCGAGACAGGGGGGCGTAGCTACGAGCAGTACTTC,CASSETGGRSYEQYF
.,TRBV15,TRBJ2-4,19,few,TGTGCCACCAGCACTCGACGGGCTTGGTCGCCCATAGCCAAAAACATTCAGTACTTC,CATSTRRAWSPIAKNIQYF
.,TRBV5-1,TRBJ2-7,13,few,TGCGCCAGCAGCTTGAGTTCTGGGGGAGTTCCGGACTTC,CASSLSSGGVPDF
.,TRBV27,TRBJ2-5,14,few,TGTGCCAGCAGTTTATCCCCCCTCCAAGGACCCCAGTACTTC,CASSLSPLQGPQYF
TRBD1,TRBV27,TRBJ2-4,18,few,TGTGCCAGCAGTTCGACCCGGGACAGAGGGCTAGCCAAAAACATTCAGTACTTC,CASSSTRDRGLAKNIQYF
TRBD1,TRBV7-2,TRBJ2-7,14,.,TGTGCCAGCAGCCCCAACAGGGGCCGTGCCGAGCAGTACTTC,CASSPNRGRAEQYF
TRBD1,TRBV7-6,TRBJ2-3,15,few,TGTGCCAGCAGCCAGACAGGGGGCAGGGCAGATACGCAGTATTTT,CASSQTGGRADTQYF
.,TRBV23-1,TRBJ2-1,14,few,TGCGCCAGCAGTCAATCGGGAAGGGACAATGAGCAGTTCTTC,CASSQSGRDNEQFF
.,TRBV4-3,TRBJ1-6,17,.,TGCGCCAGCAGCCAAGATGTGCCAGGGGATCATAATTCACCCCTCCACTTT,CASSQDVPGDHNSPLHF